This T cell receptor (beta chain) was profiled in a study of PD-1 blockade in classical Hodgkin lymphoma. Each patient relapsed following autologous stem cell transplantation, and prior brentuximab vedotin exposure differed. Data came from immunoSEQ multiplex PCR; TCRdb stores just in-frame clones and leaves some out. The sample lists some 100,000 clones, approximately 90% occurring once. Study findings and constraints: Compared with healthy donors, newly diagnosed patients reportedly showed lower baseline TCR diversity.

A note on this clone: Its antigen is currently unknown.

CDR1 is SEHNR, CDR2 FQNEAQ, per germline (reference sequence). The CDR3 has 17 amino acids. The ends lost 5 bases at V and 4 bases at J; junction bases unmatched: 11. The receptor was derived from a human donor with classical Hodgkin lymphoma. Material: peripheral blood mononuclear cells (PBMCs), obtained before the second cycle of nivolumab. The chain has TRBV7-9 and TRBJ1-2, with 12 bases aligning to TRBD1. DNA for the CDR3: TGTGCCAGCAGCCCCGGGACAGGGGGCGCGGAACGCTATGGCTACACCTTC. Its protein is CASSPGTGGAERYGYTF. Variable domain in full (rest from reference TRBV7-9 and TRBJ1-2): DTGVSQNPRHKITKRGQNVTFRCDPISEHNRLYWYRQTLGQGPEFLTYFQNEAQLEKSRLLSDRFSAERPKGSFSTLEIQRTEQGDSAMYLCASSPGTGGAERYGYTFGSGTRLTVV.